The clone carrying this T cell receptor (beta chain) was found a few times. Its specificity is not known. Amplified regions were TCR beta CDR3 sequences from RNA transcripts. The TCR CDR3 first-round RT-PCR relied on the HTBI primer set. One entry per CDR3 protein results from TCRdb running MiXCR on the multiplex PCR reads. In the table there are approximately 700,000 distinct CDR3 sequences, 45% of which are singletons. The diagnoses drew upon clinical symptoms, serum thyroxine and TRAb, thyroid ultrasound and orbital computed tomography. V lost 6 bases, J lost 3 bases, and 6 bases stayed unmatched. The CDR3 sequence is 14 residues long. Germline CDR1 reads DFQATT; CDR2 reads SNEGSKA (reference sequence). This sample was taken from a study of T cells in Graves' hyperthyroidism and ophthalmopathy. General study points: A model of 13 V-J pairs discriminated ophthalmopathy from stable hyperthyroidism. Model-based prediction identified ophthalmopathy a median 6.5 months prior to its onset.

The sample comprised peripheral blood or thyroid tissue (not recorded which). This chain links TRBV20-1 with TRBJ1-1, with 11 bases that match TRBD1. This receptor was taken from an adult man with Graves' disease, either hyperthyroidism or ophthalmopathy (not recorded which). The CDR3 DNA follows: TGCAGTGCCGCCGGGACAGGGGGGGACACTGAAGCTTTCTTT. The encoded protein is CSAAGTGGDTEAFF.